Given below is one T cell receptor (beta chain) in context. Its specific antigen is unknown. Per-nucleotide qualities are absent, and no much larger clonotype sits a single base away. Trimming accounts for 0 bases at V and 5 bases at J, while the number of junction bases matched to no gene is 1. The CDR1 and CDR2 encoded by the germline V gene are SGHRS and YFSETQ. The CDR3 covers 13 residues, taking in both the cysteine and the phenylalanine. CDR3 DNA is the only sequence kept; it has 39 bases, read in frame from the first base. Whole blood was collected in K2EDTA tubes by collaborating institutions according to the institutions' own protocols. Collaborator samples were shipped for TCRbeta analysis as frozen whole blood, isolated PBMCs, or DNA extracted from either sample type. The immunoSEQ Assay, a bias-controlled multiplex PCR, was used to amplify TCRbeta CDR3 regions from genomic DNA. Under the source paper's analysis protocol: Nucleated cell counts per sample were estimated from amplification of reference gene primers within the assay. To quantify the absolute abundance of each unique TCRbeta CDR3 rearrangement, sequence reads were collapsed and filtered. For each sample, productive Simpson clonality was calculated as the square root of Simpson's diversity index over productive rearrangements. TCRdb stores this immuneACCESS table with in-frame sequences only. Part of the clones is absent; in the studies checked, under half of the shortfall reflects unresolved V genes, and no reason is known for the rest. V, J and clone size are taken as reported in that table, and D and trimming were inferred from the DNA itself. The sample yields approximately 100,000 clones; about 92% were counted once. The leading ten clones occupy 5.7% of the sample.

The entry originates in a study of blood T cell repertoires in COVID-19 (dated by TCRdb to the early 2020s). Background on the whole study: Samples from collaborators originated in the United States, Italy and Spain and spanned both the acute and convalescent phases of COVID-19. The material from the prospective study consisted of cDNA or gDNA derived from T cells, B-cell-depleted T cells, or PBMCs. Deeply sampled blood TCRbeta repertoires from subjects exposed to, actively infected with, or recovered from COVID-19 were included in the dataset. The repertoires were released in a freely available public database intended as a resource for research on the immune response to SARS-CoV-2. Samples were obtained from the ongoing ImmuneRACE study (first 160 participants) and from 1,254 subjects provided by 6 global collaborators. The sample metadata nearly always contained a de-identified subject ID, COVID-19 status, age in years and sex. Where available, HLA class I and class II types were taken from metadata supplied by the sample provider and were not determined by assay-based typing.

Results and caveats for the whole study, not just this receptor: The amount of clinical and demographic metadata varied by source and participant and was provided uncurated.

Here the chain combines TRBV5-1 and TRBJ2-7; 8 junctional bases match TRBD1. The TCR sequence derives from a man between 50 and 59 years old with active COVID-19. The specimen sequenced was peripheral blood. The DNA sequence is TGCGCCAGCAGCTTGGGACAGGGGCACGAGCAGTACTTC. Translation gives CASSLGQGHEQYF.